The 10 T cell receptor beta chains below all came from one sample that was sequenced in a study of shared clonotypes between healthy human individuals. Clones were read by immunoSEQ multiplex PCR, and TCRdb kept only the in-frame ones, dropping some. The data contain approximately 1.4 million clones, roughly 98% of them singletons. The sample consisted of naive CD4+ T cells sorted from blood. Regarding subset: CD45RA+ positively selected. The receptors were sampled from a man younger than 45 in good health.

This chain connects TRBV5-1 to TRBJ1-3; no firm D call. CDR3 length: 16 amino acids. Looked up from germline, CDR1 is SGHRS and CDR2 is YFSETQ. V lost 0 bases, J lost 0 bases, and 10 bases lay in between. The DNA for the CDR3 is TGCGCCAGCAGCTTGGAGTTCAGGCTCTCTGGAAACACCATATATTTT. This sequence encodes CASSLEFRLSGNTIYF.

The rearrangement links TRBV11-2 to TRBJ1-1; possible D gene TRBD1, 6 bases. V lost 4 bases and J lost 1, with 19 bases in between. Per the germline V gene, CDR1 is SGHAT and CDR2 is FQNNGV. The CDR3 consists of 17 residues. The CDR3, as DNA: TGTGCCAGCAGCTCTAGCCCCTGGGGGGCTTCGAACACTGAAGCTTTCTTT. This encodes CASSSSPWGASNTEAFF.

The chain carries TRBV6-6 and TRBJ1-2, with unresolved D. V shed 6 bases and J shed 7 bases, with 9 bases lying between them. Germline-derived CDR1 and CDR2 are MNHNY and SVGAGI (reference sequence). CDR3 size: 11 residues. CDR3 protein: CASSPDAGYTF. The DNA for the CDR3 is TGTGCCAGCAGCCCCGACGCTGGCTACACCTTC.

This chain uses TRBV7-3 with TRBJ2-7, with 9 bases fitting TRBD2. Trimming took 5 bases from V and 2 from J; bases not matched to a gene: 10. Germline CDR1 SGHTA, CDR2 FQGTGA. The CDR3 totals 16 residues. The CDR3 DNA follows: TGTGCCAGCAGCCCCGAGGGGCTAGCGGGACCCTACGAGCAGTACTTC. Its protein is CASSPEGLAGPYEQYF.

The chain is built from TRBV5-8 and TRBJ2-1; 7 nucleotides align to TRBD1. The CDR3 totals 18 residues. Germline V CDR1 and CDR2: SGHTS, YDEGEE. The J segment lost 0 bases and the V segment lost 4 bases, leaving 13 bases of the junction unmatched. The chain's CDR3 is CASSPAAQGIFSYNEQFF. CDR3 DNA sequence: TGTGCCAGCAGCCCCGCGGCACAGGGGATTTTCTCCTACAATGAGCAGTTCTTC.

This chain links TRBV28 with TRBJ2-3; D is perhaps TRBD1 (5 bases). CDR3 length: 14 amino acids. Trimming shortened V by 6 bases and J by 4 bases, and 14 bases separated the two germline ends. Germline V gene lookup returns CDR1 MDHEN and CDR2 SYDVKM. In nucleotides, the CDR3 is TGTGCCAGCAGGAACAGGAACTACCCAGATACGCAGTATTTT. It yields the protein CASRNRNYPDTQYF. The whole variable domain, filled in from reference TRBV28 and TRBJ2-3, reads DVKVTQSSRYLVKRTGEKVFLECVQDMDHENMFWYRQDPGLGLRLIYFSYDVKMKEKGDIPEGYSVSREKKERFSLILESASTNQTSMYLCASRNRNYPDTQYFGPGTRLTVL.

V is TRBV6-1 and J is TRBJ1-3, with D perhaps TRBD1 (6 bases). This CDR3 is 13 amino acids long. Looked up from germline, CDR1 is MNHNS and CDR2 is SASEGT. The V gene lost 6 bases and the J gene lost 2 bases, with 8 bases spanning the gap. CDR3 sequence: CASSTGTGNTIYF. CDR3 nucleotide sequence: TGTGCCAGCAGCACAGGGACTGGAAACACCATATATTTT.

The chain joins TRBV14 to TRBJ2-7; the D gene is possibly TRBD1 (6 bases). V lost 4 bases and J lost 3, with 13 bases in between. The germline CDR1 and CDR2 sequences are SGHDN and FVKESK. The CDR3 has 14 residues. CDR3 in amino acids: CASSRSTGYYEQYF. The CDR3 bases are TGTGCCAGCAGCCGCTCAACAGGGTACTACGAGCAGTACTTC.

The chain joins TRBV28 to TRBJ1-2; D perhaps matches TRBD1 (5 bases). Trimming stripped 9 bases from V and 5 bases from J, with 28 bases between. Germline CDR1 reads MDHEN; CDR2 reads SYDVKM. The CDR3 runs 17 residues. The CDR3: CASHRGLGEIENYGYTF. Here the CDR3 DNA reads TGTGCCAGTCATAGGGGCCTGGGGGAGATAGAGAATTATGGCTACACCTTC.

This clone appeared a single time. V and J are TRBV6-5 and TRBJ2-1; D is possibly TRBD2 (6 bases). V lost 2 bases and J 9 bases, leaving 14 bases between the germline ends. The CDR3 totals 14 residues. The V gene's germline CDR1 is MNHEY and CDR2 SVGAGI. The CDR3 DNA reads TGTGCCAGCAGTTACCGGACTAATGTCGGTGAGCAGTTCTTC. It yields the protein CASSYRTNVGEQFF.